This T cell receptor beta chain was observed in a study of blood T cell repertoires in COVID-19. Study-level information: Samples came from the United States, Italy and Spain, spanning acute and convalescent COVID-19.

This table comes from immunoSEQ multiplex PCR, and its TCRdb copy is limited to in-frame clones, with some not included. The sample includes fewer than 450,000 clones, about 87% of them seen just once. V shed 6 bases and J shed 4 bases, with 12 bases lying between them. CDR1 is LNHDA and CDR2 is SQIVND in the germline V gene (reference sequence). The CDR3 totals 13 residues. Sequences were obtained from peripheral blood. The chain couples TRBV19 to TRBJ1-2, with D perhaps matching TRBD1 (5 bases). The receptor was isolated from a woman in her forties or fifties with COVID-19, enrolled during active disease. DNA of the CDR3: TGTGCCAGTAGGGAAGACAGACTCTATGGCTACACCTTC. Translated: CASREDRLYGYTF.